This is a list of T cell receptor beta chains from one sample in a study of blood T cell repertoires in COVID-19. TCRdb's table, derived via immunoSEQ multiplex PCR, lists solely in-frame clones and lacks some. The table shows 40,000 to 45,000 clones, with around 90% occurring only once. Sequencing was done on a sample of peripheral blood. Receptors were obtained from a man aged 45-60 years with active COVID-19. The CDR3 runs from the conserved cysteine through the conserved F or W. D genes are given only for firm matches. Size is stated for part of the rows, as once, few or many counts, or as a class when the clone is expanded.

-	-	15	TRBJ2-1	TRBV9	CASSVGGTSNNEQFF	TGTGCCAGCAGCGTAGGTGGGACTTCTAACAATGAGCAGTTCTTC
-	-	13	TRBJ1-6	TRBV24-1	CATSDPPPSPLHF	TGTGCCACCAGTGATCCTCCCCCTTCACCCCTCCACTTT
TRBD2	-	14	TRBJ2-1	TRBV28	CASSWGTSVNEQFF	TGTGCCAGCAGTTGGGGGACTAGCGTCAATGAGCAGTTCTTC
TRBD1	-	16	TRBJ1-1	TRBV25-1	CASSGTGGVPNTEAFF	TGTGCCAGCAGTGGAACAGGGGGCGTTCCGAACACTGAAGCTTTCTTT
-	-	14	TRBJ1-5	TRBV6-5	CASSTSGTHQPQHF	TGTGCCAGCAGCACTTCAGGAACCCATCAGCCCCAGCATTTT
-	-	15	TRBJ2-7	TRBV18	CASSPIREPTYEQYF	TGTGCCAGCTCACCAATCCGGGAGCCGACCTACGAGCAGTACTTC
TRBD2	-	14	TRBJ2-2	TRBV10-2	CASGREGGTGELFF	TGCGCCAGCGGGCGGGAGGGCGGAACCGGGGAGCTGTTTTTT
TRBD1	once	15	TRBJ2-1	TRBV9	CASSVAGGVDNEQFF	TGTGCCAGCAGCGTAGCAGGGGGAGTGGACAATGAGCAGTTCTTC
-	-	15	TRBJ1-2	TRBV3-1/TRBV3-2	CASSQDQVWNYGYTF	TGTGCCAGCAGCCAAGACCAGGTTTGGAACTATGGCTACACCTTC
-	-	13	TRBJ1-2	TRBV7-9	CASSLERWPRYTF	TGTGCCAGCAGCTTAGAGAGGTGGCCGCGGTACACCTTC
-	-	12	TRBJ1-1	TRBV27	CASSAGGTEAFF	TGTGCCAGCAGTGCGGGGGGGACTGAAGCTTTCTTT
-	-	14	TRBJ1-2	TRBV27	CASSLGGTAYGYTF	TGTGCCAGCAGTTTGGGGGGAACGGCCTATGGCTACACCTTC
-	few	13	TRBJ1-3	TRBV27	CATSSGVGNTIYF	TGTGCCACCAGTTCAGGGGTAGGAAACACCATATATTTT
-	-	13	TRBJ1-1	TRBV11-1	CASSWGRNTEAFF	TGTGCCAGCAGCTGGGGCAGGAACACTGAAGCTTTCTTT
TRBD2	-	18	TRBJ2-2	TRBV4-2	CASSQPLQVAGVGGELFF	TGTGCCAGCAGCCAACCCCTCCAGGTAGCGGGAGTGGGCGGGGAGCTGTTTTTT
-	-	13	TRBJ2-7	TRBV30	CAWSDGGDYEQYF	TGTGCCTGGAGTGACGGGGGAGACTACGAGCAGTACTTC
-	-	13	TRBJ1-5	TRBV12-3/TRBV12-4	CASTFQGGQPQHF	TGTGCCAGCACCTTCCAGGGCGGCCAGCCCCAGCATTTT
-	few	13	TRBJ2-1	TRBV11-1	CASSLAIGDEQFF	TGTGCCAGCAGCTTAGCAATCGGGGATGAGCAGTTCTTC
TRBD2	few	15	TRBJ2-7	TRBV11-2	CASSLGLAGAYEQYF	TGTGCCAGCAGCTTGGGACTAGCGGGGGCCTACGAGCAGTACTTC
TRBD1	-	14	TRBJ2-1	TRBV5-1	CASSLDRGRNEQFF	TGCGCCAGCAGCCTGGACAGGGGGCGTAATGAGCAGTTCTTC
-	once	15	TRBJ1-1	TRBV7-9	CASSLGYGLGAEAFF	TGTGCCAGCAGCCTGGGGTATGGACTTGGTGCTGAAGCTTTCTTT
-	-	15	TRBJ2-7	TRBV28	CASSSRDSTPYEQYF	TGTGCCAGCAGTTCGCGGGACAGTACCCCCTACGAGCAGTACTTC
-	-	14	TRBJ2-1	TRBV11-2	CASSLRTSYNEQFF	TGTGCCAGCAGCTTACGTACTAGCTACAATGAGCAGTTCTTC
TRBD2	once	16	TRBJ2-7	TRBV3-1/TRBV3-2	CASSQGTSGFSYEQYF	TGTGCCAGCAGCCAAGGGACTAGCGGGTTTTCCTACGAGCAGTACTTC
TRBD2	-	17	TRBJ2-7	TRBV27	CASSPPGRGMVTYEQYF	TGTGCCAGCAGTCCACCCGGGAGGGGGATGGTTACCTACGAGCAGTACTTC
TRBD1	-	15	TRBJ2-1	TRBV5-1	CASSLAGTVYNEQFF	TGCGCCAGCAGCTTGGCCGGGACAGTCTACAATGAGCAGTTCTTC
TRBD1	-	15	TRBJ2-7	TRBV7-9	CASSPARGHSYEQYF	TGTGCCAGCAGCCCGGCCAGGGGGCACTCCTACGAGCAGTACTTC